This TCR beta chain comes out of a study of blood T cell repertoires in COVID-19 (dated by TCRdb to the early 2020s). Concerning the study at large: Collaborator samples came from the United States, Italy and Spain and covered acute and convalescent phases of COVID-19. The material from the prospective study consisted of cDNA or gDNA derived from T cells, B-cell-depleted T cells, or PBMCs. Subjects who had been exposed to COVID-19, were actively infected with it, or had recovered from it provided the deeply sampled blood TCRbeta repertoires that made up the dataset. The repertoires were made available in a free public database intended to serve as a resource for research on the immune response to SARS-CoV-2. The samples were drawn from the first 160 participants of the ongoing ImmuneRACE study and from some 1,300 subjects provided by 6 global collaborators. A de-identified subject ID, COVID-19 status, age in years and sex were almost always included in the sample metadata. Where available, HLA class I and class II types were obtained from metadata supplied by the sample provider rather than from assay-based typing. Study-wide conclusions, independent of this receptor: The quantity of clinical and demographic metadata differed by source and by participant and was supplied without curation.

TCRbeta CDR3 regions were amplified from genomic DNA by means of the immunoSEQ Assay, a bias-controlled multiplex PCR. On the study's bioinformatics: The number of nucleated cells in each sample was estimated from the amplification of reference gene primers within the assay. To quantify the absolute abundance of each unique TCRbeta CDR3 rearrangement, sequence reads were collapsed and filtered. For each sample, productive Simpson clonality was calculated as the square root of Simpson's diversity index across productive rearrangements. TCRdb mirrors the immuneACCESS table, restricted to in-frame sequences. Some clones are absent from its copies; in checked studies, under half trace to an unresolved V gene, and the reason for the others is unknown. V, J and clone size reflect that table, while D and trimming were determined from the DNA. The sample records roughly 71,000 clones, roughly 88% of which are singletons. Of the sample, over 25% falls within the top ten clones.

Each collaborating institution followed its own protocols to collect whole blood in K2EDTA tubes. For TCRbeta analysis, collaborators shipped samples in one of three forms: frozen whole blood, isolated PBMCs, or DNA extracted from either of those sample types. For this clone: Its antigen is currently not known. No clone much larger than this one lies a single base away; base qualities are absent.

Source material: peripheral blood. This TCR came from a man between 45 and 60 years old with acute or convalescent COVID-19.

The DNA reads TGTGCCAGCAGCTTATCAGGGCAGGGGAATCAGCCCCAGCATTTT. Its product reads: CASSLSGQGNQPQHF. This chain joins TRBV11-2 to TRBJ1-5; tentative D gene TRBD1, with 6 bases matching. From the cysteine through the phenylalanine, the CDR3 covers 15 amino acids. Here the CDR3 DNA is all that survives: 45 bases in frame from base 1. The germline ends are 12 bases apart after V is trimmed by 2 bases and J by 4 bases. Taken from the germline V gene, the CDR1 and CDR2 loops are SGHAT and FQNNGV.